This TCR beta chain derives from a study of T cells expressing NK-cell markers. The wider study: Eight donors were sequenced, seven testing HCMV-seropositive and one testing seronegative.

The length of the CDR3 is 16 residues. In regard to this clonotype: Its target is unknown.

General study results and limits: A range of roughly 1.0-8% of CD8+ T cells consisted of dominant NKG2C+ clonotypes in more than five donors. A handful of donors showed these clonotypes also leading the CD3+CD56-NKG2C+ fraction.

TCR beta cDNA was made by 5'RACE template switching with UMIs. TCRdb reprocessed the 5' RACE reads, with one entry per CDR3 protein and no DNA. Its listing shows about 120,000 distinct CDR3 sequences. The material sequenced was blood T cells: a sorted CD56 or NKG2C T cell subset, CD4+ or CD8+ T cells, or bulk PBMC T cells (not recorded which). This TCR came from a woman between 18 and 75 years old in good health. The rearrangement uses TRBV12-3 or TRBV12-4 and TRBJ2-3; the TCRdb call, TRBD1, lacks DNA for checking. The CDR3 protein is CASRLAGASSTDTQYF.